The present T cell receptor beta chain was sequenced within a study of blood T cell repertoires in COVID-19 (dated by TCRdb to 2020 to 2022). Turning to the overall study: Collaborator samples came from the United States, Italy and Spain and covered acute and convalescent phases of COVID-19. The prospective study material was composed of cDNA or gDNA derived from T cells, B-cell-depleted T cells, or PBMCs. The samples were drawn from two sources: the first 160 participants of the ongoing ImmuneRACE study, and 1,200 or so subjects contributed by 6 global collaborators. The repertoires were released in a freely available public database intended as a resource for research on the immune response to SARS-CoV-2. Subjects who had been exposed to COVID-19, were actively infected with it, or had recovered from it provided the deeply sampled blood TCRbeta repertoires that made up the dataset. The sample metadata nearly always contained a de-identified subject ID, COVID-19 status, age in years and sex. Where available, HLA class I and class II types were taken from metadata supplied by the sample provider and were not determined by assay-based typing. Points the paper makes about the study in general: Clinical and demographic metadata were provided uncurated, with the amount varying by source and participant.

Of note for this clone: Its antigen is currently not known. Nothing much larger sits one base from this clone, and base qualities are not available.

TCRbeta CDR3 regions were amplified from genomic DNA by means of the immunoSEQ Assay, a bias-controlled multiplex PCR. Regarding the original processing steps: The number of nucleated cells in each sample was estimated by amplification of reference gene primers within the assay. Sequence reads were collapsed and filtered to measure the absolute abundance of every unique TCRbeta CDR3 rearrangement. For each sample, productive Simpson clonality was calculated by taking the square root of Simpson's diversity index across productive rearrangements. TCRdb's version of the immuneACCESS table is confined to in-frame rearrangements and falls short of the full clone set. An unresolved V gene accounts for under half of the shortfall where checked; the remainder is of unknown origin. Clone size and V and J calls were adopted from that table, with D and trimming inferred from the DNA. Across this sample there are 45,000 to 65,000 clones, with around 81% seen only once. About 7.3% of the sample is held by the ten biggest clonotypes.

Each collaborating institution followed its own protocols to collect whole blood in K2EDTA tubes. For TCRbeta analysis, collaborators shipped samples in one of three forms: frozen whole blood, isolated PBMCs, or DNA extracted from either of those sample types. There are 19 amino acids in the CDR3, from cysteine to phenylalanine inclusive. The read is trimmed to its CDR3 DNA, 57 bases read in frame from base 1. Between the V and J ends, shortened by 2 bases and 4 bases respectively, the junction contains 26 bases. CDR1 and CDR2 were assigned from the germline V gene as MDHEN and SYDVKM. This clonotype was sampled from a man in his 70s with active COVID-19. Source material: peripheral blood. This chain is built from TRBV28 and TRBJ1-2, and the D gene may be TRBD1, 5 bases matching. Here the CDR3 is given as CASSLPRAGSAFTTYGYTF. The bases are TGTGCCAGCAGTTTACCCAGGGCAGGCAGCGCCTTCACCACCTATGGCTACACCTTC.